This record covers a single T cell receptor (beta chain). The antigen is not known. For sequencing, patients were chosen who had shown expansion of CD8+CD57+ cells by flow cytometry. This specimen comes from a study of CD8+CD57+ T cells in acquired aplastic anemia. Germline values: CDR1 SNHLY, CDR2 FYNNEI. The CDR3 spans 13 residues. Trimming at V came to 3 bases and at J to 13 bases, leaving 6 bases not matched to a gene. Study findings and constraints: Roughly 28 was the count of CD8+ CDR3 sequences that patients shared with controls.

For CDR3 and TCR beta VDJ profiling, genomic DNA was the template used. TCRdb itself ran the reads through MiXCR, one entry per CDR3 protein. The table lists hundreds of thousands of distinct CDR3 sequences, around 30% of them singletons. The chain employs TRBV2 and TRBJ1-6; 7 bases match TRBD1. Sequencing used sorted CD4+, CD8+, or CD8+CD57+ T cells (not recorded which) from PBMCs. The sequence was obtained from a human donor with aplastic anemia. The chain's CDR3 is CASSDRGGQPLHF. The CDR3 region has the DNA TGTGCCAGCAGTGACAGGGGGGGACAGCCCCTCCACTTT.